Following are 31 T cell receptor beta chains from one sample sequenced in a study of beta chain features in type 1 diabetes. The isolated RNA, all of it, was reverse transcribed, so expressed TCRB transcripts were what got sequenced. Sequencing used immunoSEQ multiplex PCR; TCRdb keeps in-frame clones, though not all of them. This sample yields some 200,000 clones, of which approximately 10% are seen a single time; about 1.2% belongs to the top ten. The sequenced material came from central memory CD4+ T cells from blood. Receptor source: a man younger than 30 in good health.

The chain uses TRBV25-1 and TRBJ2-7; the D is unclear. Per germline, CDR1 MGHDK and CDR2 SYGVNS. The CDR3 consists of 13 residues. Between the trimmed V and J ends, which lost 0 bases and 9 bases, there was a span of 12 bases. The CDR3 spells CASSEYFQMGQYF. The CDR3 nucleotides are TGTGCCAGCAGTGAATATTTCCAGATGGGGCAGTACTTC.

This clone was picked up a small number of times. The rearrangement uses TRBV28 and TRBJ2-5, with D hard to call. V gave up 6 bases and J gave up 2 bases, with 16 bases separating them. Germline V gives CDR1 MDHEN, CDR2 SYDVKM. CDR3 length equals 15 residues. In DNA, the CDR3 is TGTGCCAGCAGCCCGCGGACGACCGCTCAAGAGACCCAGTACTTC. Amino acid sequence: CASSPRTTAQETQYF.

The chain recombines TRBV30 with TRBJ2-5, with 12 bases fitting TRBD1. Matching the DNA end better, TRBJ2-7 makes the J call doubtful. This CDR3 is built from 19 residues. Germline V lookup: CDR1 GTSNPN, CDR2 SVGIG (reference sequence). CDR3 residues: CAWSSRRDRGRSELYEQYF. The DNA for the CDR3 is TGTGCCTGGAGCTCTCGCCGGGACAGGGGGCGGTCAGAGCTCTACGAGCAGTACTTC.

V gene TRBV29-1 combines with J gene TRBJ2-5; D uncertain. The CDR3 is 13 residues long. Germline loops: CDR1 SQVTM, CDR2 ANQGSEA. V shed 4 bases and J shed 1 base, with 10 bases lying between them. CDR3 in DNA: TGCAGCGTTGCTCCGGTCATCCAAGAGACCCAGTACTTC. Encoded protein: CSVAPVIQETQYF.

This clone was counted a few times. The V call is TRBV4-1, the J call TRBJ2-1, with D tentatively TRBD1 (6 bases). V lost 6 bases and J lost 3, with 15 bases in between. CDR3 size: 15 residues. Germline assignment: CDR1 MGHRA and CDR2 YSYEKL. CDR3 region: CASRPTGKNYNEQFF. Written as DNA, the CDR3 is TGCGCCAGCAGGCCGACAGGAAAGAACTACAATGAGCAGTTCTTC.

This chain connects TRBV7-3 to TRBJ2-1; the D gene is possibly TRBD2 (5 bases). V was shortened by 5 bases and J by 3 bases, with 17 bases between the two germline ends. Per the germline V gene, CDR1 is SGHTA and CDR2 is FQGTGA. This CDR3 comprises 16 residues. This chain's CDR3 is CASSPSGSYRYNEQFF. CDR3 DNA: TGTGCCAGCAGCCCCAGCGGTAGTTACCGCTACAATGAGCAGTTCTTC.

This clone has only a few counts. This chain links TRBV14 with TRBJ1-4, with D possibly being TRBD1 (5 bases). Germline lookup yields CDR1 SGHDN and CDR2 FVKESK. The CDR3 loop spans 16 amino acids. Deletions cut 0 bases from V and 5 bases from J, with 13 bases between. CDR3: CASSQDSPGRNEKLFF. In nucleotides, the CDR3 is TGTGCCAGCAGCCAAGATAGCCCGGGGCGAAATGAAAAACTGTTTTTT.

This clone was seen a handful of times. The chain links TRBV6-6 to TRBJ1-5; D gene uncertain. V was clipped by 10 bases and J by 0 bases, with 10 bases between them. Germline V gene data show CDR1 as MNHNY and CDR2 as SVGAGI (reference sequence). The CDR3 runs 13 residues. The CDR3 nucleotides read TGTGCCATCAACCCAGATAGCAATCAGCCCCAGCATTTT. Translating gives CAINPDSNQPQHF.

The rearrangement joins TRBV5-1 to TRBJ2-6; 10 positions match TRBD1. The CDR3 loop spans 17 amino acids. Per the germline V gene, CDR1 is SGHRS and CDR2 is YFSETQ. The trim removed 3 bases at V and 0 bases at J, leaving 3 bases unmatched. The CDR3, as DNA: TGCGCCAGCAGCTACGGGACAGGGGTCTCTGGGGCCAACGTCCTGACTTTC. As protein: CASSYGTGVSGANVLTF.

The rearrangement links TRBV7-2 to TRBJ1-6; D may be TRBD1 (6 bases). This CDR3 is built from 16 residues. The ends were cut back, 5 bases at V and 7 bases at J, with 18 bases in the middle. Germline CDR1 is SGHTA and CDR2 is FQGNSA. The CDR3: CASSPRGGPSNSPLHF. Written as DNA, the CDR3 is TGTGCCAGCAGCCCGAGGGGGGGGCCCTCAAATTCACCCCTCCACTTT.

About this clone: This specimen includes other DNA sequences encoding the same CDR3. V and J are TRBV23-1 and TRBJ2-7; 10 nucleotides align to TRBD2. TRBV23-1 is an ORF; its function is uncertain. The V gene end was trimmed by 6 bases and the J gene end by 3 bases; junction bases not matched to a gene: 17. The CDR3 covers 18 residues. The CDR3 spells CASRRELAGNDIYYEQYF. The CDR3 coding sequence is TGCGCCAGCAGGCGTGAACTAGCGGGGAACGACATTTACTACGAGCAGTACTTC.

The genes are TRBV7-2 and TRBJ2-1, with 10 bases fitting TRBD2. The germline V gene encodes CDR1 SGHTA and CDR2 FQGNSA. This CDR3 region has 16 residues. The V segment lost 1 base and the J segment 7 bases; nucleotides outside the gene matches: 7. In nucleotides, the CDR3 is TGTGCCAGCAGCTTAGGAGGGGGACTAGCGCTTAATGAGCAGTTCTTC. It codes for CASSLGGGLALNEQFF.

This clone was seen repeatedly, ten times or more. The J gene is TRBJ1-2, the V gene TRBV18; 7 bases align to TRBD1. This CDR3 contains 14 residues. Germline CDR1 reads KGHSH; CDR2 reads LQKENI. The V segment lost 4 bases and the J segment 3 bases; nucleotides outside the gene matches: 5. The CDR3 here is CASSQPGQHYGYTF. The CDR3 region has the DNA TGTGCCAGCTCACAACCGGGACAGCACTATGGCTACACCTTC.

This clone was observed once. V and J are TRBV6-5 and TRBJ2-3; 7 bases agree with TRBD2. The germline V gene encodes CDR1 MNHEY and CDR2 SVGAGI. The CDR3 runs 15 residues. The junction had 7 bases not matched to a gene; V was cut back by 3 bases and J by 4 bases. DNA for the CDR3: TGTGCCAGCAGTTATGGCGGGAGAGAGGCAGATACGCAGTATTTT. Protein sequence: CASSYGGREADTQYF.

This clone was observed a handful of times. The chain has TRBV9 and TRBJ2-2; 11 bases are a match to TRBD2. The CDR3 sequence is 16 residues long. After removal of 2 bases from V and 2 bases from J, the junction contained 2 bases not matched to a gene. Germline-derived CDR1 and CDR2 are SGDLS and YYNGEE. The CDR3: CASSVGLAANTGELFF. The CDR3 DNA is TGTGCCAGCAGCGTGGGACTAGCGGCTAACACCGGGGAGCTGTTTTTT.

The chain joins TRBV29-1 to TRBJ2-5, with a weak D call TRBD1 (6 bases). CDR3 length equals 12 residues. Germline CDR1 reads SQVTM; CDR2 reads ANQGSEA. Between the trimmed V and J ends, which lost 2 bases and 4 bases, there was a span of 8 bases. In DNA, the CDR3 is TGCAGCGTTGAATTACAGGGAGAGACCCAGTACTTC. Translated: CSVELQGETQYF. The whole variable domain, filled in from reference TRBV29-1 and TRBJ2-5, reads SAVISQKPSRDICQRGTSLTIQCQVDSQVTMMFWYRQQPGQSLTLIATANQGSEATYESGFVIDKFPISRPNLTFSTLTVSNMSPEDSSIYLCSVELQGETQYFGPGTRLLVL.

This clone was counted many times. The sample holds other DNA sequences that translate to the same CDR3. The rearrangement joins TRBV15 to TRBJ2-7; D is undetermined. The CDR3 runs to 13 residues. The V end lost 0 bases, the J end lost 3 bases, and 6 bases lay between the germline ends. CDR1 and CDR2 from the germline V gene are LNHNV and YYDKDF (reference sequence). CDR3 DNA: TGTGCCACCAGCAGAGATCTCGGCTACGAGCAGTACTTC. This encodes CATSRDLGYEQYF. Combining the CDR3 with reference TRBV15 and TRBJ2-7 gives the whole variable domain DAMVIQNPRYQVTQFGKPVTLSCSQTLNHNVMYWYQQKSSQAPKLLFHYYDKDFNNEADTPDNFQSRRPNTSFCFLDIRSPGLGDTAMYLCATSRDLGYEQYFGPGTRLTVT.

This chain links TRBV18 with TRBJ2-7; 15 bases are shared with TRBD2. Trimming cost V 4 bases and J 2 bases; bases outside gene matches: 3. Germline values: CDR1 KGHSH, CDR2 LQKENI. The CDR3 has 16 residues. The DNA for the CDR3 is TGTGCCAGCTCACTGGGACTAGCGGGAGGCCCCTACGAGCAGTACTTC. Translation gives CASSLGLAGGPYEQYF.

The rearrangement joins TRBV30 to TRBJ2-1; TRBD2 matches 8 bases. Germline V gene data show CDR1 as GTSNPN and CDR2 as SVGIG (reference sequence). This CDR3 region has 15 residues. J lost 1 base, V lost 6 bases, and 8 bases had no gene match. CDR3 in amino acids: CACPGTRGSYNEQFF. CDR3 nucleotides: TGTGCCTGTCCGGGGACTAGGGGGTCCTACAATGAGCAGTTCTTC.

This clone has a handful of counts. V usage is TRBV7-9 and J usage is TRBJ2-3, with 8 bases that match TRBD2. The CDR3 sequence is 18 residues long. The V and J ends lost 1 base and 4 bases, in that order; junction bases with no gene match: 13. Germline V gene data show CDR1 as SEHNR and CDR2 as FQNEAQ (reference sequence). The CDR3 DNA is TGTGCCAGCAGCTTAGACGGGTCTAGCGGGCCCGCGGCAGATACGCAGTATTTT. Residues: CASSLDGSSGPAADTQYF.

The CDR3 is CASRGRLFGDEQFF. The DNA for the CDR3 is TGTGCCAGCCGGGGGAGACTATTCGGGGATGAGCAGTTCTTC. The chain uses TRBV6-5 and TRBJ2-1; tentatively, D is TRBD2 (6 bases). V shed 8 bases and J shed 8 bases, with 19 bases lying between them. The CDR3 is made up of 14 amino acids. Germline CDR1 is MNHEY and CDR2 is SVGAGI.

The chain employs TRBV6-5 and TRBJ1-5; D perhaps matches TRBD1 (5 bases). Trimming removed 10 bases at V and 0 bases at J, with 13 bases between. This CDR3 is built from 14 residues. Per germline, CDR1 MNHEY and CDR2 SVGAGI. CDR3 sequence: CATRRGGSNQPQHF. DNA of the CDR3: TGTGCCACTAGGCGGGGGGGTAGCAATCAGCCCCAGCATTTT.

The chain combines TRBV29-1 with TRBJ2-3; the D gene is possibly TRBD1 (5 bases). CDR1 is SQVTM and CDR2 is ANQGSEA in the germline V gene. The CDR3 sequence is 14 residues long. V shed 6 bases and J shed 2 bases, with 15 bases lying between them. The CDR3 bases are TGCAGCGTCGACGGCAGGGCCAACACAGATACGCAGTATTTT. It translates to CSVDGRANTDTQYF.

The gene calls are TRBV28 and TRBJ2-7; 7 bases map to TRBD2. The germline V gene has CDR1 MDHEN and CDR2 SYDVKM. J lost 7 bases, V lost 5 bases, and 17 bases had no gene match. The CDR3 length is 16 residues. The CDR3 DNA reads TGTGCCAGCAGTCCCTCCGGGACTATGGCGCCGATAGAGCAGTACTTC. Amino acid sequence: CASSPSGTMAPIEQYF.

This clone was detected only a few times. This CDR3 reads CASSRGLAADEQFF. The CDR3 bases are TGTGCCAGCTCACGAGGACTAGCGGCGGATGAGCAGTTCTTC. The rearrangement uses TRBV18 and TRBJ2-1, with 10 bases lining up with TRBD2. This CDR3 has 14 amino acids. The germline V gene has CDR1 KGHSH and CDR2 LQKENI. J gave up 8 bases and V 4 bases, and 5 bases lay outside the gene matches.

This clone has ten or more counts. The chain joins TRBV9 to TRBJ2-3; TRBD2 might be the D (6 bases). This CDR3 contains 14 residues. V lost 3 bases, J lost 2 bases, and 10 bases lay in between. Germline V lookup: CDR1 SGDLS, CDR2 YYNGEE. This chain's CDR3 is CASSGGLITDTQYF. DNA of the CDR3: TGTGCCAGCAGCGGGGGACTTATCACAGATACGCAGTATTTT. Together with reference TRBV9 and TRBJ2-3, the CDR3 gives the full variable domain: DSGVTQTPKHLITATGQRVTLRCSPRSGDLSVYWYQQSLDQGLQFLIQYYNGEERAKGNILERFSAQQFPDLHSELNLSSLELGDSALYFCASSGGLITDTQYFGPGTRLTVL.

The table lists this clone with many counts. The chain combines TRBV7-3 with TRBJ2-5, with D perhaps matching TRBD2 (6 bases). Germline-derived CDR1 and CDR2 are SGHTA and FQGTGA. The CDR3 is 15 residues long. V dropped 5 bases and J dropped 2 bases, with 15 bases sitting between them. The DNA of the CDR3 is TGTGCCAGCAGCCCCCTGGGACTCCCACAAGAGACCCAGTACTTC. Amino acid sequence: CASSPLGLPQETQYF.

Only a few counts were recorded for this clone. Other DNA variants within this sample encode the same CDR3. The chain couples TRBV2 to TRBJ2-3; D uncertain. Germline V gene data show CDR1 as SNHLY and CDR2 as FYNNEI. CDR3 size: 12 residues. The V and J ends lost 1 base and 4 bases respectively, with 3 bases between them. CDR3 coding DNA: TGTGCCAGCAGTGAAGGCGCAGATACGCAGTATTTT. Residues: CASSEGADTQYF.

The chain joins TRBV7-9 to TRBJ2-7; 10 bases fit TRBD2. V trimming: 5 bases; J trimming: 5 bases; junction bases outside the gene matches: 3. The CDR3 is 13 amino acids. The germline CDR1 and CDR2 sequences are SEHNR and FQNEAQ (reference sequence). CDR3 DNA sequence: TGTGCCAGCAGCAAGGGACTAGCGAACGAGCAGTACTTC. As protein: CASSKGLANEQYF.

Details on this clone: A far larger clone is just one base off, so this is likely a read error. The chain is built from TRBV4-2 and TRBJ2-3; D unclear. Germline V gene data show CDR1 as LGHNA and CDR2 as YNFKEQ. This CDR3 comprises 17 residues. V was pared by 1 base and J by 2 bases, with 16 bases between. The CDR3 region has the DNA TGTGCCAGCAGCCAAGGCGCGCTTGGCCTGCACACAGATACGCAGTATTTT. This codes for CASSQGALGLHTDTQYF.

This clone occurred a few times. This chain joins TRBV27 and TRBJ2-7; D tentatively reads TRBD1 or TRBD2 (6 bases each). The CDR3 contains 16 residues. The ends were cut back, 4 bases at V and 4 bases at J, with 20 bases in the middle. The germline V gene encodes CDR1 MNHEY and CDR2 SMNVEV (reference sequence). CDR3 sequence (DNA): TGTGCCAGCAGTTCGAAACCCCTGGGGGGCCCATACGAGCAGTACTTC. It codes for CASSSKPLGGPYEQYF.